This T cell receptor beta chain stems from a study of T-cell memory formation after mild COVID-19. Study summary: For the most part, TCR clusters were specific to one donor. The study's findings and limits: Pre-infection memory held some responding clones, suggesting pre-existing cross-reactive T cells responded. Whether day 37 second-wave clones are SARS-CoV-2-specific was not confirmed.

This clonotype was seen only a few times. The antigen remains undetermined. The CDR3 covers 16 residues. Germline CDR1 is LGHDT and CDR2 is YNNKEL (reference sequence). V lost 2 bases and J lost 2, with 12 bases in between. TCRdb passed the 5' RACE reads through MiXCR, listing each CDR3 protein once. The sample yields some 130,000 distinct CDR3 sequences, approximately 15% seen once. Material for sequencing was PBMCs or a T cell subset sorted from them (not recorded which). The clonotype originates from a man younger than 30 who had mild COVID-19 (a few samples of this study predate the infection). Cell type and time point are not known. The chain links TRBV3-1 to TRBJ2-2; the D gene is possibly TRBD2 (6 bases). The CDR3 loop is CASSQLPGLNTGELFF. The DNA for the CDR3 is TGTGCCAGCAGCCAATTACCGGGACTTAACACCGGGGAGCTGTTTTTT.